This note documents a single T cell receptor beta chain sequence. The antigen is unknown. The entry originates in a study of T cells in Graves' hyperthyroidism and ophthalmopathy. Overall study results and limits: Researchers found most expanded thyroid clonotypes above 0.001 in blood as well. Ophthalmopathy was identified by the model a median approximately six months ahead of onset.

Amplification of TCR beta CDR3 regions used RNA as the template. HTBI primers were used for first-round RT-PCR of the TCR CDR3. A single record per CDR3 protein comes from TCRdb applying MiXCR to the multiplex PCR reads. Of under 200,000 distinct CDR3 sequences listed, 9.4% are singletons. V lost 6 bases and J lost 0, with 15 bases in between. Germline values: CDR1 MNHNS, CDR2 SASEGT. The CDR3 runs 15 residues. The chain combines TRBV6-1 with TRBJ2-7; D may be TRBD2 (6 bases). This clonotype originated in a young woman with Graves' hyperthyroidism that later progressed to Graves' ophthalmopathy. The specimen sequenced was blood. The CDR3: CASRLRDGSSYEQYF. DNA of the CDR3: TGTGCCAGCAGACTACGGGACGGGAGCTCCTACGAGCAGTACTTC.